These 23 T cell receptor beta chains share one sample of origin, sequenced in a study of OX40 agonist ivuxolimab in advanced cancers. To prepare the library, the immunoSEQ multiplex PCR assay was applied. As stored in TCRdb, this immuneACCESS dataset retains in-frame rearrangements with V and J assigned. A fraction of the clones does not appear; measured against another copy, unresolved V genes explain less than half of the discrepancy, and the remainder lacks a known reason. This sample is represented by roughly 90,000 clones; roughly 93% of them were singletons. Of the sample, approximately 0.7% is held by the ten largest clones. Sequenced here: CD4+ or CD8+ T cells sorted from blood, sampled in a trial of the OX40 agonist ivuxolimab. Source of these receptors: an adult with an advanced solid tumor such as melanoma, head and neck, liver or kidney cancer.

J is TRBJ2-7 and V is TRBV5-1; unclear D gene. Trimming took off 7 bases at V and 0 bases at J, with 8 bases between the two ends. The CDR3 extends over 12 amino acids. CDR1 is SGHRS, CDR2 YFSETQ, per germline. The CDR3 DNA reads as TGCGCCAGCTTGGGGTTCTCCTACGAGCAGTACTTC. Protein: CASLGFSYEQYF.

V is TRBV19 and J is TRBJ2-2; D perhaps matches TRBD1 (5 bases). The germline gives CDR1 LNHDA, CDR2 SQIVND (reference sequence). V dropped 8 bases and J dropped 1 base, with 17 bases sitting between them. CDR3 size: 16 residues. The CDR3 sequence is CASHWGREWNTGELFF. The CDR3, as DNA: TGTGCCAGTCACTGGGGCAGGGAATGGAACACCGGGGAGCTGTTTTTT.

The gene calls are TRBV6-5 and TRBJ2-1, with TRBD2 as a possible D gene (6 bases). The CDR3 covers 14 residues. V was trimmed by 6 bases and J by 2 bases, leaving 11 bases between them. Germline-derived CDR1 and CDR2 are MNHEY and SVGAGI. The CDR3 here is CASSLQRAYNEQFF. CDR3 nucleotide sequence: TGTGCCAGCAGCCTACAGCGGGCCTACAATGAGCAGTTCTTC.

This chain connects TRBV9 to TRBJ2-5; 7 bases fit TRBD2. The CDR3 extends over 14 amino acids. Looked up from germline, CDR1 is SGDLS and CDR2 is YYNGEE. V gave up 2 bases and J gave up 0 bases; unmatched junction bases: 1. The CDR3 spells CASSVRGDQETQYF. CDR3 DNA sequence: TGTGCCAGCAGCGTCCGGGGGGACCAAGAGACCCAGTACTTC.

V gene TRBV2 combines with J gene TRBJ2-7; the match to TRBD1 covers 7 bases. The CDR3 has 15 residues. Germline-derived CDR1 and CDR2 are SNHLY and FYNNEI. The J segment lost 4 bases and the V segment lost 7 bases, leaving 13 bases of the junction unmatched. CDR3 protein: CASKAGTVPQYEQYF. CDR3 nucleotide sequence: TGTGCCAGCAAAGCCGGGACAGTGCCTCAATACGAGCAGTACTTC.

This chain connects TRBV28 to TRBJ1-3, with no clear D. The CDR3 spans 18 residues. Trimming shortened V by 5 bases and J by 0 bases, and 20 bases separated the two germline ends. Germline V gene data show CDR1 as MDHEN and CDR2 as SYDVKM. The CDR3 DNA is TGTGCCAGCAGTCGGACGGCGGTCATCGGGCTCTCTGGAAACACCATATATTTT. It yields the protein CASSRTAVIGLSGNTIYF.

The rearrangement uses TRBV19 and TRBJ2-4; D call uncertain. Trimming left V 6 bases short and J 0 bases short, with 24 bases between. In germline, CDR1 is LNHDA, CDR2 SQIVND (reference sequence). The CDR3 loop spans 19 amino acids. Here the CDR3 reads CASSSTDMGGILAKNIQYF. The CDR3 DNA follows: TGTGCCAGTAGCTCCACAGACATGGGCGGAATACTAGCCAAAAACATTCAGTACTTC.

The rearrangement uses TRBV7-9 and TRBJ2-2; D remains unclear. This CDR3 has 15 residues. CDR1 is SEHNR, CDR2 FQNEAQ, per germline (reference sequence). V was pared by 4 bases and J by 3 bases, with 12 bases between. In DNA, the CDR3 is TGTGCCAGCAGCTCGGAATATGGATACACCGGGGAGCTGTTTTTT. As protein: CASSSEYGYTGELFF.

The chain has TRBV6-6 and TRBJ2-1; 10 bases align to TRBD2. CDR3 length: 16 amino acids. The junction had 18 bases not matched to a gene; V was cut back by 7 bases and J by 12 bases. Germline loops: CDR1 MNHNY, CDR2 SVGAGI (reference sequence). CDR3 nucleotide sequence: TGTGCCAGCACTGGACAGGGAGGAAGAGCGGGAGGGAGGCAGTTCTTC. Translating gives CASTGQGGRAGGRQFF.

V is TRBV30 and J is TRBJ1-6; a weak D match, TRBD1 (6 bases). Germline V gene data show CDR1 as GTSNPN and CDR2 as SVGIG (reference sequence). The CDR3 consists of 14 residues. The V and J ends lost 4 bases and 5 bases respectively, with 12 bases between them. The CDR3 protein is CAWKTRGDNSPLHF. The CDR3 bases are TGTGCCTGGAAAACCAGGGGAGATAATTCACCCCTCCACTTT.

This clone was counted once. The CDR3 here is CASSHGASSTDTQYF. CDR3 nucleotides: TGCGCCAGCAGCCACGGGGCTTCTAGCACAGATACGCAGTATTTT. V is TRBV4-3 and J is TRBJ2-3; D may be TRBD1 or TRBD2 (5 bases each). The CDR3 runs 15 residues. Germline V gene data show CDR1 as LGHNA and CDR2 as YSLEER. V was cut by 3 bases and J by 0 bases, with 10 bases left in between.

This sequence joins TRBV5-4 and TRBJ1-2; unclear D gene. Germline CDR1 is SGHNT and CDR2 is YYREEE (reference sequence). Trimming took 7 bases from V and 0 from J, leaving 16 bases between them. The CDR3 length is 15 residues. The CDR3 sequence is CASSSGPGTNYGYTF. The CDR3 DNA is TGTGCCAGCTCTTCCGGTCCCGGCACTAACTATGGCTACACCTTC.

The genes are TRBV7-8 and TRBJ1-1, with D possibly TRBD1 on 5 matching bases. Germline CDR1 reads SGHVS; CDR2 reads FQNEAQ. V was cut by 2 bases and J by 4 bases, with 14 bases left in between. The CDR3 loop spans 15 amino acids. The CDR3 region has the DNA TGTGCCAGCAGCTTATTCTCTTCGGGGGGCACTGAAGCTTTCTTT. This sequence encodes CASSLFSSGGTEAFF. The entire variable domain, with the rest obtained from reference TRBV7-8 and TRBJ1-1, is as follows: GAGVSQSPRYKVAKRGQDVALRCDPISGHVSLFWYQQALGQGPEFLTYFQNEAQLDKSGLPSDRFFAERPEGSVSTLKIQRTQQEDSAVYLCASSLFSSGGTEAFFGQGTRLTVV.

The chain combines TRBV28 with TRBJ2-1; 7 nucleotides align to TRBD2. CDR1 MDHEN and CDR2 SYDVKM come from the germline V gene. The CDR3 is 11 amino acids. V lost 4 bases, J lost 13 bases, and 4 bases stayed unmatched. CDR3 region: CASSSREGQFF. The CDR3 DNA reads TGTGCCAGCAGTTCAAGGGAGGGACAGTTCTTC.

This rearrangement joins TRBV28 to TRBJ1-2, with D unclear. This CDR3 region has 12 residues. Looked up from germline, CDR1 is MDHEN and CDR2 is SYDVKM. The V gene lost 6 bases and the J gene lost 2 bases, with 7 bases spanning the gap. CDR3 region: CASSTKNYGYTF. The CDR3 bases are TGTGCCAGCAGCACGAAAAACTATGGCTACACCTTC.

V gene TRBV5-4 combines with J gene TRBJ1-1, with 8 positions matching TRBD1. Germline CDR1 SGHNT, CDR2 YYREEE (reference sequence). J lost 8 bases, V lost 1 base, and 1 base had no gene match. The CDR3 spans 12 residues. CDR3 sequence: CASSLWDREAFF. The CDR3 bases are TGTGCCAGCAGCTTGTGGGACAGGGAAGCTTTCTTT.

The chain is built from TRBV28 and TRBJ1-4; 11 nucleotides align to TRBD1. The CDR3 covers 16 residues. V shed 6 bases, J shed 5 bases, and the junction held 8 bases outside the gene matches. Germline V gene data show CDR1 as MDHEN and CDR2 as SYDVKM. This CDR3 is CASSLPGQGGNEKLFF. The DNA of the CDR3 is TGTGCCAGCAGCCTACCGGGACAGGGGGGGAATGAAAAACTGTTTTTT.

The rearrangement joins TRBV6-1 to TRBJ1-1; D unclear. The CDR3 consists of 13 residues. The germline V gene encodes CDR1 MNHNS and CDR2 SASEGT. The V end was cut by 2 bases, the J end by 7 bases, with 11 bases between. Written as DNA, the CDR3 is TGTGCCAGCAGTGAAAGGATGGGCGGTGAAGCTTTCTTT. Protein sequence: CASSERMGGEAFF.

This clone came up once. The chain couples TRBV6-5 to TRBJ1-6; the D is unclear. Looked up from germline, CDR1 is MNHEY and CDR2 is SVGAGI. CDR3 length: 13 residues. The germline V and J ends were trimmed by 6 bases and 3 bases, with 6 bases remaining between them. DNA for the CDR3: TGTGCCAGCAGGGACGGCTATAATTCACCCCTCCACTTT. Its protein is CASRDGYNSPLHF.

DNA for the CDR3: TGCGCCAGCAGTTCGACTGCGAACACCGGGGAGCTGTTTTTT. Its translation: CASSSTANTGELFF. The gene calls are TRBV5-1 and TRBJ2-2; D not certain. V lost 5 bases to trimming and J lost 0 bases, with 8 bases between them. Germline V lookup: CDR1 SGHRS, CDR2 YFSETQ. The CDR3 is made up of 14 amino acids.

V and J are TRBV27 and TRBJ2-1; 7 bases line up with TRBD1. In germline, CDR1 is MNHEY, CDR2 SMNVEV (reference sequence). The V and J ends lost 4 bases and 4 bases, in that order; junction bases with no gene match: 7. The CDR3 runs 15 residues. This CDR3 reads CASSSEQGSYNEQFF. The CDR3 region has the DNA TGTGCCAGCAGTTCCGAACAGGGGTCTTACAATGAGCAGTTCTTC.

V usage is TRBV5-1 and J usage is TRBJ2-3, with 7 nucleotides matching TRBD2. With 3 bases clipped from V and 1 base from J, the junction kept 5 bases outside the gene matches. This CDR3 is 15 amino acids long. The germline CDR1 and CDR2 sequences are SGHRS and YFSETQ. The CDR3 DNA is TGCGCCAGCAGCTCTAGCGGAGGGGGCACAGATACGCAGTATTTT. It codes for CASSSSGGGTDTQYF.

This sequence joins TRBV28 and TRBJ1-1; the match to TRBD1 covers 7 bases. The V and J ends lost 6 bases and 4 bases, in that order; junction bases with no gene match: 14. The CDR3 spans 16 residues. Germline V gives CDR1 MDHEN, CDR2 SYDVKM. The CDR3 DNA reads TGTGCCAGCAGCTCACCAGGGGGTAGATCGACCACTGAAGCTTTCTTT. Translating gives CASSSPGGRSTTEAFF.